This paragraph covers one T cell receptor beta chain sequence. The specificity of this receptor is unknown. No base quality values were provided; no much bigger clone lies one nucleotide off. This sample was included in a study of blood T cell repertoires in COVID-19 (dated by TCRdb to 2018 to 2021). About the full investigation: Collaborator samples came from the United States, Italy and Spain and covered acute and convalescent phases of COVID-19. Samples were obtained from the ongoing ImmuneRACE study (first 160 participants) and from some 1,200 subjects provided by 6 global collaborators. Where available, HLA class I and class II types were taken from metadata supplied by the sample provider and were not determined by assay-based typing. Sample metadata almost always included a de-identified subject ID, COVID-19 status, age in years and sex. The repertoires were made available in a free public database intended to serve as a resource for research on the immune response to SARS-CoV-2. Subjects who had been exposed to COVID-19, were actively infected with it, or had recovered from it provided the deeply sampled blood TCRbeta repertoires that made up the dataset. The material from the prospective study consisted of cDNA or gDNA derived from T cells, B-cell-depleted T cells, or PBMCs. Findings and caveats that apply to the study as a whole: How much clinical and demographic metadata was included differed by source and by participant, and the metadata was provided uncurated.

The immunoSEQ Assay, a bias-controlled multiplex PCR, was used to amplify TCRbeta CDR3 regions from genomic DNA. In the source study's methods: The number of nucleated cells in each sample was estimated by amplification of reference gene primers within the assay. Sequence reads were collapsed and filtered to measure the absolute abundance of every unique TCRbeta CDR3 rearrangement. Productive Simpson clonality was computed per sample as the square root of Simpson's diversity index over productive rearrangements. TCRdb retrieved this table from immuneACCESS and kept in-frame rearrangements only. Not all clones are present; in checked studies, unresolved V genes account for under half, and no reason is known for the remainder. V and J calls and clone size are copied from that table; D and trimming were computed from the DNA. The sample has under 50,000 clones on record, 85% to 90% of them singletons. The biggest ten clones account for about 8.8% of the sample.

Sequences SGHRS (CDR1) and YFSETQ (CDR2) are obtained from the germline V gene. The CDR3 starts with the cysteine, ends with the phenylalanine, and has 15 residues. The read is trimmed to its CDR3 DNA, 45 bases read in frame from base 1. V drops 0 bases and J drops 6 bases, leaving 15 bases in between. The collaborating institutions used their own protocols to collect whole blood in K2EDTA tubes. For TCRbeta analysis, collaborators shipped samples as frozen whole blood, isolated PBMCs, or DNA extracted from either of those sample types. The receptor chain draws on TRBV5-1 and TRBJ1-2; TRBD1 is a weak D gene call, 5 bases matching. Sequenced input: peripheral blood. This TCR was recovered from a man aged 50 to 59 with active COVID-19. The CDR3 sequence is CASSLVDSGVNGYTF. The sequenced DNA is TGCGCCAGCAGCTTGGTAGATTCGGGGGTTAATGGCTACACCTTC. Extended through the reference TRBV5-1 and TRBJ1-2 proteins, this CDR3 yields the full variable domain: KAGVTQTPRYLIKTRGQQVTLSCSPISGHRSVSWYQQTPGQGLQFLFEYFSETQRNKGNFPGRFSGRQFSNSRSEMNVSTLELGDSALYLCASSLVDSGVNGYTFGSGTRLTVV.